What follows are 21 T cell receptor beta chains derived from one specimen sequenced in a study of post-analysis software for immune sequencing data (dated by TCRdb to between 2014 and 2017). Their cognate antigens are unknown. Library creation used PCR. Sequencing instrument: Illumina HiSeq 2500. To reduce PCR and sequencing biases, unique molecular identifiers were incorporated into the TCR beta cDNA libraries. The public reads were reprocessed in TCRdb via fastp at Q25 and MiXCR, keeping in-frame beta chains. All rows with the same CDR3 protein become a single entry with the most common DNA and genes. This sample comprises under 900,000 distinct CDR3 sequences, approximately 53% of them detected only once. The ten largest make up approximately 4.3% of the sample. What the research found in general, with its limitations: Four to six TRBV segments, including TRBV5-6, TRBV5-1 and TRBV20-1, were significantly more frequent in patients than controls.

Sequencing was performed on blood. These receptors were obtained from a girl between 5 and 17 years old with multiple sclerosis.

V usage is TRBV7-9 and J usage is TRBJ1-2, with D possibly matching TRBD1 (6 bases). The V gene lost 0 bases and the J gene lost 6 bases, with 11 bases spanning the gap. Looked up from germline, CDR1 is SEHNR and CDR2 is FQNEAQ (reference sequence). The CDR3 totals 14 residues. The CDR3 DNA reads as TGTGCCAGCAGCTTAGCCGACAGGATGCATGGCTACACCTTC. Amino acid sequence: CASSLADRMHGYTF.

This clonotype was seen a handful of times. J is TRBJ1-2 and V is TRBV20-1, with TRBD1 as a possible D gene (5 bases). CDR3 size: 15 residues. Looked up from germline, CDR1 is DFQATT and CDR2 is SNEGSKA (reference sequence). The ends were cut back, 3 bases at V and 0 bases at J, with 14 bases in the middle. CDR3 region: CSARRPGTANYGYTF. In nucleotides, the CDR3 is TGCAGTGCTAGGCGCCCCGGGACGGCTAACTATGGCTACACCTTC.

The chain links TRBV12-3 or TRBV12-4 to TRBJ1-2, with D tentatively TRBD1 (5 bases). The length of the CDR3 is 13 residues. With 5 bases removed from V and 4 bases from J, the gap between germline ends came to 11 bases. The CDR3 nucleotides are TGTGCCAGCAGTCCGCGAGGGACCTATGGCTACACCTTC. Translation gives CASSPRGTYGYTF.

The DNA of the CDR3 is TGTGCCAGCAGCTTGGACGACGGAGCTAACTATGGCTACACCTTC. It encodes CASSLDDGANYGYTF. The chain uses TRBV5-6 and TRBJ1-2, with no clear D. There are 15 residues in the CDR3. Germline values: CDR1 SGHDT, CDR2 YYEEEE. The V and J ends lost 0 bases and 0 bases respectively, with 9 bases between them.

In this sample, this clonotype turned up a few times. The chain recombines TRBV29-1 with TRBJ2-7; D is tentatively TRBD1 or TRBD2 (6 bases each). Germline CDR1 and CDR2: SQVTM and ANQGSEA. This CDR3 spans 12 amino acids. Trimming left V 5 bases short and J 3 bases short, with 11 bases between. CDR3 coding DNA: TGCAGCGTTCGGGGGACATTCTACGAGCAGTACTTC. This codes for CSVRGTFYEQYF.

This clonotype was observed many times. The chain links TRBV7-3 to TRBJ2-5; tentative D call: TRBD2 (5 bases). This CDR3 region has 13 residues. Deletions cut 4 bases from V and 4 bases from J, with 10 bases between. CDR1 is SGHTA and CDR2 is FQGTGA in the germline V gene. CDR3 in amino acids: CASSSGSGETQYF. DNA for the CDR3: TGTGCCAGCAGCTCGGGGTCGGGAGAGACCCAGTACTTC. The whole variable domain, remainder taken from reference TRBV7-3 and TRBJ2-5, is GAGVSQTPSNKVTEKGKYVELRCDPISGHTALYWYRQSLGQGPEFLIYFQGTGAADDSGLPNDRFFAVRPEGSVSTLKIQRTERGDSAVYLCASSSGSGETQYFGPGTRLLVL.

The sample holds a few counts of this clonotype. The V gene is TRBV29-1, the J gene TRBJ2-3; no clear D. V was pared by 8 bases and J by 0 bases, with 6 bases between. The germline V gene has CDR1 SQVTM and CDR2 ANQGSEA. CDR3 length equals 11 residues. CDR3 region: CSCHSTDTQYF. CDR3 DNA: TGCAGCTGCCACAGCACAGATACGCAGTATTTT.

V gene TRBV14 combines with J gene TRBJ2-1, with a possible D match to TRBD2 (6 bases). The CDR3 totals 16 residues. The V and J ends lost 1 base and 6 bases respectively, with 16 bases between them. In germline, CDR1 is SGHDN, CDR2 FVKESK. The CDR3, as DNA: TGTGCCAGCAGCCAAGTTGGGGCGGGATCCCTCAATGAGCAGTTCTTC. Protein: CASSQVGAGSLNEQFF.

The V and J genes are TRBV20-1 and TRBJ2-7; 8 bases are a match to TRBD1. With 2 bases clipped from V and 10 bases from J, the junction kept 10 bases outside the gene matches. This CDR3 contains 13 residues. CDR1 is DFQATT and CDR2 is SNEGSKA in the germline V gene (reference sequence). The CDR3 protein is CSARYRGSIVQYF. The CDR3 DNA reads as TGCAGTGCTAGATACAGGGGGTCGATCGTCCAGTACTTC.

This clonotype was seen a few times. The chain has TRBV12-3 or TRBV12-4 and TRBJ1-1; D unclear. CDR3 length: 15 amino acids. V lost 4 bases to trimming and J lost 4 bases, with 16 bases between them. The CDR3 loop reads CASSSRRGVGTEAFF. Here the CDR3 DNA reads TGTGCCAGCAGTTCCCGACGCGGGGTGGGCACTGAAGCTTTCTTT.

This chain connects TRBV27 to TRBJ2-4, with 9 bases that match TRBD2. The tail of the sequence fits TRBJ2-7 better, so the J call may be wrong. In germline, CDR1 is MNHEY, CDR2 SMNVEV (reference sequence). The CDR3 totals 16 residues. CDR3 loop: CASSLSRIAGVYEQYF. DNA for the CDR3: TGTGCCAGCAGTTTATCGAGGATAGCGGGAGTCTACGAGCAGTACTTC.

This clonotype was counted only a few times. This chain joins TRBV29-1 and TRBJ2-7, with D unclear. V was shortened by 6 bases and J by 5 bases, with 17 bases between the two germline ends. The CDR3 spans 13 residues. Per germline, CDR1 SQVTM and CDR2 ANQGSEA. The DNA for the CDR3 is TGCAGCGTCGCGGTCAGACTTGGTGACGAGCAGTACTTC. Protein product: CSVAVRLGDEQYF.

This clonotype occurred once. This chain connects TRBV5-6 to TRBJ1-4; TRBD1 matches at 12 bases. This CDR3 contains 16 residues. The germline V gene encodes CDR1 SGHDT and CDR2 YYEEEE. Germline trimming cut 4 bases from V and 3 bases from J; bases unmatched to any gene: 4. The CDR3 DNA follows: TGTGCCAGCAGCCGGGGACAGGGGGCCCCTAATGAAAAACTGTTTTTT. It specifies CASSRGQGAPNEKLFF.

The chain joins TRBV9 to TRBJ2-5, with a tentative D call TRBD2 (6 bases). V lost 7 bases, J lost 2 bases, and 30 bases lay in between. This CDR3 has 19 amino acids. Germline assignment: CDR1 SGDLS and CDR2 YYNGEE. The CDR3 sequence: CASLNPPRPSASLQETQYF. Here the CDR3 DNA reads TGTGCCAGCCTTAACCCCCCCAGGCCTAGCGCGTCTTTGCAAGAGACCCAGTACTTC.

V is TRBV5-1 and J is TRBJ1-1; D is uncertain. Trimming removed 0 bases from V and 0 bases from J, with 9 bases in between. The CDR3 is 15 residues long. Germline V gives CDR1 SGHRS, CDR2 YFSETQ. CDR3 bases: TGCGCCAGCAGCTTGGCCGGCAGCATGAACACTGAAGCTTTCTTT. It codes for CASSLAGSMNTEAFF.

This clonotype was detected only a few times. The CDR3 region has the DNA TGCGCCAGCAGCTTGAGTGGGACGGGGCAGCCCCAGCATTTT. Translation gives CASSLSGTGQPQHF. The chain recombines TRBV5-1 with TRBJ1-5, with D possibly matching TRBD1 (5 bases). CDR3 length: 14 residues. V shed 1 base and J shed 7 bases, with 12 bases lying between them. Per the germline V gene, CDR1 is SGHRS and CDR2 is YFSETQ.

The chain carries TRBV10-3 and TRBJ2-5; a weak D match, TRBD2 (6 bases). Germline V gene lookup returns CDR1 ENHRY and CDR2 SYGVKD. Trimming cost V 11 bases and J 8 bases, with 18 bases left between them. This CDR3 is built from 12 residues. The CDR3 DNA sequence: TGTGCCTCAGGAGGGGCGCCGGGTACCCAGTACTTC. It encodes CASGGAPGTQYF.

A word on this clonotype: Germline is not matched at one junction end, which may reflect a read error. The rearrangement uses TRBV4-2 and TRBJ2-1; 10 nucleotides agree with TRBD2. This CDR3 has 19 residues. Germline V CDR1 and CDR2: LGHNA, YNFKEQ. CDR3 sequence: CVSSQEASGGHTTYNEQFF. In DNA, the CDR3 is TGTGTCAGCAGCCAAGAGGCTAGCGGGGGACACACCACCTACAATGAGCAGTTCTTC.

This clonotype was counted a few times. The chain couples TRBV20-1 to TRBJ2-3; D is unclear. Germline loops: CDR1 DFQATT, CDR2 SNEGSKA (reference sequence). CDR3 length: 12 amino acids. Trimming left V 4 bases short and J 8 bases short, with 13 bases between. In nucleotides, the CDR3 is TGCAGTGCTACGGACCTTCTGGTTACGCAGTATTTT. This encodes CSATDLLVTQYF.

As for this clonotype: A read error may account for a junction end that differs from germline. This chain connects TRBV28 to TRBJ2-7; no definite D call. Germline V lookup: CDR1 MDHEN, CDR2 SYDVKM. The CDR3 length is 14 residues. CDR3 DNA sequence: TGTGCCAGCAGCTCGCCGGGCGCAACCTACCAGCAGTACTTC. This translates into CASSSPGATYQQYF.

The genes are TRBV5-1 and TRBJ2-3; 12 bases match TRBD2. In germline, CDR1 is SGHRS, CDR2 YFSETQ. This CDR3 has 16 amino acids. Trimming cost V 5 bases and J 4 bases; bases outside gene matches: 8. CDR3 sequence: CASRSSGGAVADTQYF. CDR3 DNA: TGCGCCAGCAGATCTAGCGGGGGGGCCGTTGCAGATACGCAGTATTTT.